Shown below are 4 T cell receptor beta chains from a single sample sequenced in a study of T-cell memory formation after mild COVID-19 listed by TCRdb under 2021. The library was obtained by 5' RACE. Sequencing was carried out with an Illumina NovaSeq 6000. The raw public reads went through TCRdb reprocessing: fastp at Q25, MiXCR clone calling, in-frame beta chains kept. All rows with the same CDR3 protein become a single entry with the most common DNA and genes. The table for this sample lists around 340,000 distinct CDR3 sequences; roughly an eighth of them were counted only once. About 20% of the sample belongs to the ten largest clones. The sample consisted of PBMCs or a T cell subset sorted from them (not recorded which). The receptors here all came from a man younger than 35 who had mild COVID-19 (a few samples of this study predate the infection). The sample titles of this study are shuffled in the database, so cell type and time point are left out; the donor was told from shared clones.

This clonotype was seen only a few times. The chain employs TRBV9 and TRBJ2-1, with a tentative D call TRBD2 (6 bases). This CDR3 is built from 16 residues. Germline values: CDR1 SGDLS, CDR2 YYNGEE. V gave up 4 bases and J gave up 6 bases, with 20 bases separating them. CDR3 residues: CASSPHGGALSNEQFF. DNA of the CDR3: TGTGCCAGCAGCCCCCACGGCGGGGCATTGAGCAATGAGCAGTTCTTC.

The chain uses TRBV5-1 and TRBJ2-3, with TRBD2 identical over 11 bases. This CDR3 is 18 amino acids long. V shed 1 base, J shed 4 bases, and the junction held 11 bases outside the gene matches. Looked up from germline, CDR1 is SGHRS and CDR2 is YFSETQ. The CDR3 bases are TGCGCCAGCAGCTTGAGGGCTAGCGGGGGGCTAGGACCAGATACGCAGTATTTT. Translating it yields CASSLRASGGLGPDTQYF.

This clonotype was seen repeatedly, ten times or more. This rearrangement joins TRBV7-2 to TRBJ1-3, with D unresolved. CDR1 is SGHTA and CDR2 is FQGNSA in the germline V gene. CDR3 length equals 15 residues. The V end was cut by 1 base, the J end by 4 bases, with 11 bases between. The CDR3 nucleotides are TGTGCCAGCAGCTTAGAAAGGGTGGGAGGAAACACCATATATTTT. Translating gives CASSLERVGGNTIYF.

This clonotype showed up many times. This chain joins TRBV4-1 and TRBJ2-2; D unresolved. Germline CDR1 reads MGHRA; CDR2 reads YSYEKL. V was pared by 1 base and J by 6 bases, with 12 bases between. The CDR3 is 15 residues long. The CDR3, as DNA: TGCGCCAGCAGCCAAGGGTTCAGGATGCCCGGGGAGCTGTTTTTT. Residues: CASSQGFRMPGELFF.